Each of the 31 T cell receptor beta chains below was sequenced from the same sample in a study of Ad26.COV2.S vaccination and SARS-CoV-2 variants. As for treatment: 15 to 20 received Ad26.COV2.S at low or high dose, single or two shots; roughly 5 received placebo; per-sample allocation not given. Following the first vaccine or placebo injection, samples were taken on day 63. Libraries were prepared by immunoSEQ multiplex PCR; TCRdb keeps only in-frame clonotypes and omits some of them. The sample consists of over 400,000 clones, approximately 89% of them appearing once. Sequencing was performed on peripheral blood, taken in a trial of Ad26.COV2.S vaccine versus placebo. These receptors were taken from a person between 18 and 65 years old who received the Ad26.COV2.S COVID-19 vaccine or a placebo.

The genes are TRBV9 and TRBJ1-5; tentatively, D is TRBD1 (5 bases). This CDR3 is 15 amino acids long. V was cut by 2 bases and J by 1 base, with 10 bases left in between. CDR1 is SGDLS, CDR2 YYNGEE, per germline. The CDR3 region is CASSVEGASNQPQHF. DNA of the CDR3: TGTGCCAGCAGCGTTGAAGGGGCGAGCAATCAGCCCCAGCATTTT. The full variable domain, with the rest looked up from reference TRBV9 and TRBJ1-5, is DSGVTQTPKHLITATGQRVTLRCSPRSGDLSVYWYQQSLDQGLQFLIQYYNGEERAKGNILERFSAQQFPDLHSELNLSSLELGDSALYFCASSVEGASNQPQHFGDGTRLSIL.

The chain links TRBV20-1 to TRBJ1-2; D is undetermined. Trimming removed 5 bases at V and 6 bases at J, with 10 bases between. This CDR3 is 11 amino acids long. From germline, CDR1 is DFQATT and CDR2 SNEGSKA (reference sequence). CDR3 amino acids: CSAQVADGYTF. The CDR3 region has the DNA TGCAGTGCTCAGGTCGCCGATGGCTACACCTTC.

The chain employs TRBV10-3 and TRBJ1-1; D uncertain. The CDR3 is 12 amino acids. V lost 6 bases to trimming and J lost 2 bases, with 7 bases between them. The V gene's germline CDR1 is ENHRY and CDR2 SYGVKD. CDR3 sequence reads: CAISRPNTEAFF. CDR3 DNA sequence: TGTGCCATCAGCCGACCTAACACTGAAGCTTTCTTT.

The chain joins TRBV5-8 to TRBJ2-3, with TRBD2 identical over 14 bases. Germline values: CDR1 SGHTS, CDR2 YDEGEE. V was clipped by 4 bases and J by 2 bases; unmatched bases: 3. The CDR3 loop spans 16 amino acids. CDR3 protein: CASSRTSGGHTDTQYF. The CDR3, as DNA: TGTGCCAGCAGCCGGACTAGCGGGGGGCACACAGATACGCAGTATTTT.

This chain uses TRBV11-3 with TRBJ1-1, with no clear D. Germline V lookup: CDR1 SGHNT, CDR2 YENEEA. The CDR3 is 13 residues long. V shed 1 base and J shed 1 base, with 4 bases lying between them. The CDR3 region is CASSLVWNTEAFF. CDR3 DNA sequence: TGTGCCAGCAGCTTAGTCTGGAACACTGAAGCTTTCTTT.

This sequence joins TRBV5-4 and TRBJ1-2, with 7 bases aligning to TRBD1. Germline V gene data show CDR1 as SGHNT and CDR2 as YYREEE (reference sequence). The CDR3 extends over 15 amino acids. V gave up 4 bases and J gave up 4 bases; unmatched junction bases: 10. CDR3: CASSTQGGTGYGYTF. The CDR3 DNA reads TGTGCCAGCAGCACGCAGGGGGGAACTGGCTATGGCTACACCTTC.

The gene calls are TRBV6-2 or TRBV6-3 and TRBJ2-7; D is unclear. The CDR3 loop spans 12 amino acids. Trimming left V 0 bases short and J 2 bases short, with 2 bases between. CDR1 is MNHEY and CDR2 is SVGEGT in the germline V gene. CDR3 sequence (DNA): TGTGCCAGCAGTTACTCACCCTACGAGCAGTACGTC. Translation gives CASSYSPYEQYV.

The chain has TRBV3-1 (or the pseudogene TRBV3-2) and TRBJ1-1; possible D gene TRBD1, 5 bases. The CDR3 extends over 16 amino acids. The ends were cut back, 4 bases at V and 5 bases at J, with 20 bases in the middle. CDR1 and CDR2 from the germline V gene are LGHDT and YNNKEL (reference sequence). The CDR3 reads CASSPRSRQGGTEAFF. In DNA form, the CDR3 reads TGTGCCAGCAGCCCAAGAAGCCGGCAGGGAGGGACTGAAGCTTTCTTT.

The chain has TRBV29-1 and TRBJ1-2; D gene unclear. The V gene's germline CDR1 is SQVTM and CDR2 ANQGSEA. The CDR3 has 15 amino acids. The V end lost 2 bases, the J end lost 1 base, and 14 bases lay between the germline ends. This CDR3 reads CSVEFSRQINYGYTF. In DNA form, the CDR3 reads TGCAGCGTTGAATTTTCTAGGCAGATTAACTATGGCTACACCTTC. Looking up the rest from reference TRBV29-1 and TRBJ1-2 gives the full variable domain: SAVISQKPSRDICQRGTSLTIQCQVDSQVTMMFWYRQQPGQSLTLIATANQGSEATYESGFVIDKFPISRPNLTFSTLTVSNMSPEDSSIYLCSVEFSRQINYGYTFGSGTRLTVV.

The gene calls are TRBV5-4 and TRBJ2-7; no firm D call. This CDR3 spans 13 amino acids. V lost 1 base, J lost 5 bases, and 10 bases lay in between. Per the germline V gene, CDR1 is SGHNT and CDR2 is YYREEE (reference sequence). The CDR3 sequence is CASSLFYSHEQYF. CDR3 nucleotide sequence: TGTGCCAGCAGCTTGTTTTACAGCCACGAGCAGTACTTC.

The chain uses TRBV18 and TRBJ1-6, with 7 bases matching TRBD1. The germline V gene has CDR1 KGHSH and CDR2 LQKENI. The CDR3 spans 14 residues. Trimming removed 3 bases from V and 7 bases from J; junction bases left unmatched: 3. As DNA, the CDR3 is TGTGCCAGCTCACCGGGACAGCTCAATTCACCCCTCCACTTT. Its translation is CASSPGQLNSPLHF. The whole variable domain, filled in from reference TRBV18 and TRBJ1-6, reads NAGVMQNPRHLVRRRGQEARLRCSPMKGHSHVYWYRQLPEEGLKFMVYLQKENIIDESGMPKERFSAEFPKEGPSILRIQQVVRGDSAAYFCASSPGQLNSPLHFGNGTRLTVT.

The gene calls are TRBV16 and TRBJ2-4; D assignment may be TRBD1 or TRBD2 (5 bases each). From germline, CDR1 is KGHSY and CDR2 FQNENV. With 2 bases removed from V and 13 bases from J, the gap between germline ends came to 18 bases. The CDR3 spans 14 residues. The CDR3 DNA is TGTGCCAGCAGCCAAGCAGCGGCACGGGGCCGGCAGTACTTC. It codes for CASSQAAARGRQYF.

V usage is TRBV2 and J usage is TRBJ2-1; TRBD2 matches at 8 bases. Per germline, CDR1 SNHLY and CDR2 FYNNEI. Trimming removed 5 bases from V and 10 bases from J; junction bases left unmatched: 13. This CDR3 contains 15 residues. CDR3 in DNA: TGTGCCAGCAGTTCTCCGGGACTAGGGGTTATCGAGCAGTTCTTC. It is translated as CASSSPGLGVIEQFF.

The chain is built from TRBV4-2 and TRBJ1-2; D remains unclear. In germline, CDR1 is LGHNA, CDR2 YNFKEQ. This CDR3 is 13 amino acids long. Between the trimmed V and J ends, which lost 0 bases and 5 bases, there was a span of 7 bases. The CDR3 nucleotides are TGTGCCAGCAGCCAAGATCTGGGTTATGGCTACACCTTC. Translated, it gives CASSQDLGYGYTF.

V gene TRBV19 combines with J gene TRBJ2-6; a weak D match, TRBD2 (6 bases). The V and J ends lost 7 bases and 0 bases respectively, with 16 bases between them. Germline V lookup: CDR1 LNHDA, CDR2 SQIVND (reference sequence). The CDR3 sequence is 17 residues long. CDR3 coding DNA: TGTGCCAGTAATGCGGGGCGCACCGACTCTGGGGCCAACGTCCTGACTTTC. It encodes CASNAGRTDSGANVLTF.

The J gene is TRBJ2-7, the V gene TRBV24-1; 8 bases are a match to TRBD1. Per germline, CDR1 KGHDR and CDR2 SFDVKD. This CDR3 has 13 residues. The ends lost 9 bases at V and 1 base at J; junction bases unmatched: 4. The CDR3 DNA reads as TGTGCCACCGGTGGACAGGGTTCCTACGAGCAGTACTTC. Its translation is CATGGQGSYEQYF.

V gene TRBV6-1 combines with J gene TRBJ2-7, with a weak D call TRBD2 (5 bases). CDR1 is MNHNS and CDR2 is SASEGT in the germline V gene. V was clipped by 3 bases and J by 4 bases, with 10 bases between them. There are 13 residues in the CDR3. The CDR3 protein is CASSDGLRYEQYF. The CDR3 nucleotides read TGTGCCAGCAGTGACGGACTGAGATACGAGCAGTACTTC.

This clone was observed once. The chain joins TRBV20-1 to TRBJ1-1; D is uncertain. The germline V gene encodes CDR1 DFQATT and CDR2 SNEGSKA (reference sequence). Trimming left V 5 bases short and J 5 bases short, with 6 bases between. The CDR3 sequence is 10 residues long. CDR3 sequence reads: CSAPATEAFF. The CDR3 nucleotides are TGCAGTGCTCCTGCTACTGAAGCTTTCTTT.

The J gene is TRBJ2-1, the V gene TRBV29-1; D not resolved. Deletions cut 5 bases from V and 0 bases from J, with 11 bases between. The germline V gene has CDR1 SQVTM and CDR2 ANQGSEA. This CDR3 region has 14 residues. CDR3 sequence (DNA): TGCAGCGTTCCAGGCGATATCTCCTACAATGAGCAGTTCTTC. It encodes CSVPGDISYNEQFF.

This clone showed up just a few times. The chain couples TRBV28 to TRBJ1-5; D not certain. V dropped 5 bases and J dropped 3 bases, with 14 bases sitting between them. Per germline, CDR1 MDHEN and CDR2 SYDVKM. CDR3 length equals 15 residues. The DNA of the CDR3 is TGTGCCAGCAGTCCCGCCTCGGGGTACAATCAGCCCCAGCATTTT. Protein product: CASSPASGYNQPQHF.

Note on this clone: No conserved phenylalanine or tryptophan ends this CDR3, so it is likely a read error. The DNA is omitted, as the CDR3 cannot be located on it reliably, and the CDR3 follows TCRdb's listing. The chain uses TRBV6-1 and TRBJ2-7; the D segment call TRBD2 is taken from the table without a DNA check. Germline V gene lookup returns CDR1 MNHNS and CDR2 SASEGT. Termini included, the CDR3 measures 15 amino acids. The CDR3: CASSEVLPGGQIQVS.

The chain recombines TRBV19 with TRBJ1-4, with TRBD1 matching over 9 bases. This CDR3 has 16 residues. Germline CDR1 LNHDA, CDR2 SQIVND (reference sequence). J lost 8 bases, V lost 6 bases, and 13 bases had no gene match. CDR3 loop: CASSLPGGQGYEKLFF. CDR3 DNA: TGTGCCAGTAGCCTTCCTGGGGGACAGGGCTACGAAAAACTGTTTTTT.

As DNA, the CDR3 is TGTGCCAGCAGGGATACCGGCGATACGCAGTATTTT. This gives the protein CASRDTGDTQYF. The chain employs TRBV6-5 and TRBJ2-3; no firm D call. The V end was cut by 6 bases, the J end by 6 bases, with 10 bases between. The CDR3 spans 12 residues. In germline, CDR1 is MNHEY, CDR2 SVGAGI.

This chain uses TRBV18 with TRBJ2-1, with TRBD2 as a possible D gene (6 bases). The V gene's germline CDR1 is KGHSH and CDR2 LQKENI. The CDR3 has 13 amino acids. Between the trimmed V and J ends, which lost 3 bases and 7 bases, there was a span of 10 bases. CDR3 DNA sequence: TGTGCCAGCTCACCCCTCCGGGAGAATGAGCAGTTCTTC. Translating it yields CASSPLRENEQFF.

V usage is TRBV14 and J usage is TRBJ1-4; possibly TRBD1 for D (6 bases). With 1 base removed from V and 8 bases from J, the gap between germline ends came to 11 bases. The CDR3 spans 14 residues. The germline CDR1 and CDR2 sequences are SGHDN and FVKESK. The CDR3 DNA reads TGTGCCAGCAGCCAAGTAGGCCAGGGGGAAAAACTGTTTTTT. It translates to CASSQVGQGEKLFF.

V and J are TRBV28 and TRBJ1-1, with D hard to call. The CDR3 contains 14 residues. Germline CDR1 reads MDHEN; CDR2 reads SYDVKM. Trimming stripped 4 bases from V and 4 bases from J, with 13 bases between. DNA for the CDR3: TGTGCCAGCAGTTATGTCCGTAGAGGCACTGAAGCTTTCTTT. Translated: CASSYVRRGTEAFF.

The rearrangement joins TRBV11-2 to TRBJ2-2; TRBD1 might be the D (6 bases). Germline CDR1 is SGHAT and CDR2 is FQNNGV. With 1 base removed from V and 4 bases from J, the gap between germline ends came to 13 bases. This CDR3 is built from 16 residues. The CDR3 reads CASSLGWGHGTGELFF. The DNA of the CDR3 is TGTGCCAGCAGCTTAGGGTGGGGGCACGGCACCGGGGAGCTGTTTTTT. Combining the CDR3 with reference TRBV11-2 and TRBJ2-2 gives the whole variable domain EAGVAQSPRYKIIEKRQSVAFWCNPISGHATLYWYQQILGQGPKLLIQFQNNGVVDDSQLPKDRFSAERLKGVDSTLKIQPAKLEDSAVYLCASSLGWGHGTGELFFGEGSRLTVL.

The table lists this clone with a count of one. V and J are TRBV7-9 and TRBJ1-4, with D unresolved. V was cut by 5 bases and J by 8 bases, with 12 bases left in between. Per the germline V gene, CDR1 is SEHNR and CDR2 is FQNEAQ (reference sequence). This CDR3 comprises 13 residues. The CDR3 coding sequence is TGTGCCAGCAGCCCTCAAGGAGGGGAAAAACTGTTTTTT. Amino acid sequence: CASSPQGGEKLFF.

The J gene is TRBJ1-2, the V gene TRBV9; 7 bases match TRBD1. This CDR3 is 14 amino acids long. CDR1 is SGDLS, CDR2 YYNGEE, per germline. The V segment lost 3 bases and the J segment 2 bases; nucleotides outside the gene matches: 4. In DNA, the CDR3 is TGTGCCAGCAGCGCGCACAGGGGAAACTATGGCTACACCTTC. Protein: CASSAHRGNYGYTF.

CDR3 residues: CATEHYRVTGANVLTF. As DNA, the CDR3 is TGTGCCACCGAACATTACAGGGTTACTGGGGCCAACGTCCTGACTTTC. The chain links TRBV19 to TRBJ2-6, with D perhaps matching TRBD1 (6 bases). Germline V gives CDR1 LNHDA, CDR2 SQIVND (reference sequence). The CDR3 is made up of 16 amino acids. The germline V and J ends were trimmed by 10 bases and 2 bases, with 18 bases remaining between them.

The chain employs TRBV24-1 and TRBJ2-6; perhaps TRBD2 as D (5 bases). Germline-derived CDR1 and CDR2 are KGHDR and SFDVKD. This CDR3 is built from 16 residues. Trimming took off 3 bases at V and 0 bases at J, with 8 bases between the two ends. The CDR3 spells CATSDPGNSGANVLTF. The DNA of the CDR3 is TGTGCCACCAGTGATCCGGGGAACTCTGGGGCCAACGTCCTGACTTTC.